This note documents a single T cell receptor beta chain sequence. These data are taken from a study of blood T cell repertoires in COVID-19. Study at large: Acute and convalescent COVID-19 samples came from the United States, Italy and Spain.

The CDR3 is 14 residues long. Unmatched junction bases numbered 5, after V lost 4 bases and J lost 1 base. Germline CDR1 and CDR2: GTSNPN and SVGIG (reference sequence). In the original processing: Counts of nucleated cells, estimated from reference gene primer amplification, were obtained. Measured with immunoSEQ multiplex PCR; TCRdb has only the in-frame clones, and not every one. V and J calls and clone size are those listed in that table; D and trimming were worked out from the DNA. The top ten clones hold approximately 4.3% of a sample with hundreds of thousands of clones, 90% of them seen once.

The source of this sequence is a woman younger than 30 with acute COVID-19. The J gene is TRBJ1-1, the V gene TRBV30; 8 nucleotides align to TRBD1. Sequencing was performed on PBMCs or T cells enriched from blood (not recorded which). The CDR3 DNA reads TGTGCCTGGACAATCGGACAGGGGAACACTGAAGCTTTCTTT. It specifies CAWTIGQGNTEAFF.